These T cell receptor beta chains were read from a single sample in a study of sequential checkpoint blockade in melanoma. TCRdb's table, derived via immunoSEQ multiplex PCR, lists solely in-frame clones and lacks some. In the table there are 8,900 or so clones, more than 90% of which are singletons. Material: CD8+ T cells sorted from blood (inferred from file names), obtained from a patient given nivolumab and ipilimumab in sequence. These receptors were collected from a human donor with melanoma. Each CDR3 is given with its conserved first and last residue. A D gene is named only where the DNA matches it firmly. Rows give clone size only sometimes, using once, few, many, or a class for an expanded clone.

clone_size j_call v_call d_call cdr3_length cdr3_nt cdr3_aa
- TRBJ1-3 TRBV19 - 15 TGTGCCAGTAGTATATGGGCCCACTCTGGAAACACCATATATTTT CASSIWAHSGNTIYF
- TRBJ1-1 TRBV15 - 13 TGTGCCACCAGCAGAGGGGAGGGACGGAAAGCTTTCTTT CATSRGEGRKAFF
- TRBJ1-2 TRBV19 - 14 TGTGCCAGTAGTATGAAGGGCGGGGGCTATGGCTACACCTTC CASSMKGGGYGYTF
- TRBJ1-1 TRBV28 TRBD1 14 TGTGCCAGCGGACGACAGGGCTTGAACACTGAAGCTTTCTTT CASGRQGLNTEAFF
once TRBJ2-7 TRBV5-1 - 16 TGCGCCAGCAGCCTCGTACAGGGCGTGCGCTCCTACGAGCAGTACTTC CASSLVQGVRSYEQYF
- TRBJ2-7 TRBV14 - 14 TGTGCCAGCAGCCGAGAATTACAGAGTTACGAGCAGTACTTC CASSRELQSYEQYF
- TRBJ2-7 TRBV27 TRBD2 16 TGTGCCAGCAGTTTAAGCGGACTAGCGGGATCCTACGAGCAGTACTTC CASSLSGLAGSYEQYF
- TRBJ1-1 TRBV7-2 - 16 TGTGCCAGCAGCCCCACCCCTCCAGGGCCTAACACTGAAGCTTTCTTT CASSPTPPGPNTEAFF
- TRBJ1-4 TRBV5-4 TRBD1 15 TGTGCCAGCAGCCACAGGGGTTCAACTAATGAAAAACTGTTTTTT CASSHRGSTNEKLFF
- TRBJ2-7 TRBV27 - 14 TGTGCCAGCAGTTTATCGCTCAGGGACTACGAGCAGTACTTC CASSLSLRDYEQYF
- TRBJ1-4 TRBV7-8 - 14 TGTGCCAGCAGCTTCCAGCCAGGCAGTTCAAAACTGTTTTTT CASSFQPGSSKLFF
- TRBJ1-5 TRBV5-4 - 15 TGTGCCAGCAGCGCCGGGGAGAATAGCAATCAGCCCCAGCATTTT CASSAGENSNQPQHF
- TRBJ1-5 TRBV4-1 TRBD1 15 TGCGCCAGCAGCCAAGGCATCCAGGGGGATCAGCCCCAGCATTTT CASSQGIQGDQPQHF
- TRBJ2-7 TRBV5-1 - 14 TGCGCCAGCAGCTTTAGGAGGGGCTCCTACGAGCAGTACTTC CASSFRRGSYEQYF
- TRBJ2-7 TRBV10-2 - 15 TGCGCCAGCAGTGAGTTGTCAGGGTATGGTGACGAGCAGTACTTC CASSELSGYGDEQYF
- TRBJ2-1 TRBV28 - 17 TGTGCCAGCGCAGCAGGGGTCTATTTGAGCTCCTACAATGAGCAGTTCTTC CASAAGVYLSSYNEQFF
- TRBJ2-7 TRBV19 TRBD1 14 TGTGCCAGTAGTATCGACAGGGGATCCTACGAGCAGTACTTC CASSIDRGSYEQYF
- TRBJ1-4 TRBV7-9 TRBD1 14 TGTGCCAGCAGCAGCAGGGGGGTTAATGAAAAACTGTTTTTT CASSSRGVNEKLFF
few TRBJ1-1 TRBV9 TRBD1 18 TGTGCCAGCAGCGTAGCTGTATATCAGGGGGCAGGGAACACTGAAGCTTTCTTT CASSVAVYQGAGNTEAFF
- TRBJ1-2 TRBV7-8 - 18 TGTGCCAGCAGCTTAATGTATCTGGAAGGGGATGCTAACTATGGCTACACCTTC CASSLMYLEGDANYGYTF
- TRBJ1-1 TRBV29-1 - 13 TGCAGCGTCCCCGGGAGCCCGGGCGGTATGGCTTTCTTT CSVPGSPGGMAFF
- TRBJ2-7 TRBV7-9 TRBD2 18 TGTGCCAGCAGCCCTTCGACGGGGACTAGCGGGAATTCCTACGAGCAGTACTTC CASSPSTGTSGNSYEQYF
- TRBJ2-6 TRBV6-4 - 15 TGTGCCAGCAGTGACTCTCATTCTGGGGCCAACGTCCTGACTTTC CASSDSHSGANVLTF
- TRBJ1-5 TRBV19 TRBD1 14 TGTGCCAGTAGTATAGGACAGGGCACTCAGCCCCAGCATTTT CASSIGQGTQPQHF
- TRBJ2-7 TRBV19 TRBD2 16 TGTGCCAGTAGTATAGATCCTGCGGGAGAAAAGATCGAGCAGTACTTC CASSIDPAGEKIEQYF
- TRBJ1-5 TRBV12-5 - 17 TGTGCTAGTGGTTTCCTGACAGATTTTAGGGTCAGACAGCCCCAGCATTTT CASGFLTDFRVRQPQHF